The source of this T cell receptor beta chain is a study of blood T cell repertoires in COVID-19 (dated by TCRdb to about 2020). For the wider study: Samples covering the acute and convalescent phases of COVID-19 were provided by collaborators in the United States, Italy and Spain. The material from the prospective study consisted of cDNA or gDNA derived from T cells, B-cell-depleted T cells, or PBMCs. The dataset comprised deeply sampled blood TCRbeta repertoires from subjects exposed to, actively infected with, or recovered from COVID-19. A freely available public database, intended as a resource for researchers studying the immune response to SARS-CoV-2, is where the repertoires were released. The samples were drawn from two sources: the first 160 participants of the ongoing ImmuneRACE study, and fewer than 1,500 subjects contributed by 6 global collaborators. Nearly every sample came with metadata listing a de-identified subject ID, COVID-19 status, age in years and sex. Where available, HLA class I and class II types were taken from metadata supplied by the sample provider and were not determined by assay-based typing.

TCRbeta CDR3 regions were amplified from genomic DNA using the immunoSEQ Assay, a bias-controlled multiplex PCR. As for the authors' bioinformatics: Nucleated cell counts per sample were estimated from amplification of reference gene primers within the assay. To quantify the absolute abundance of each unique TCRbeta CDR3 rearrangement, sequence reads were collapsed and filtered. For each sample, productive Simpson clonality was calculated as the square root of Simpson's diversity index across productive rearrangements. TCRdb retrieved this table from immuneACCESS and kept in-frame rearrangements only. Not all clones are present; in checked studies, unresolved V genes account for under half, and no reason is known for the remainder. The D gene and trimming were derived from the DNA, and the V and J assignments and clone size from that table. The sample data list roughly 150,000 clones, and roughly 77% of these were observed just once. About a tenth of the sample rests with the top ten.

In its sample, this clone was seen once. The antigen it recognizes is unknown. Qualities for individual bases were not recorded, and no much larger clone is one base off. The V end loses 4 bases and the J end loses 3 bases, and a stretch of 17 bases separates them. The CDR3 runs 16 amino acids, cysteine and phenylalanine included. The CDR3 DNA has 48 bases and is translated from base 1. CDR1 and CDR2 were assigned from the germline V gene as KGHSY and FQNENV. The collaborating institutions used their own protocols to collect whole blood in K2EDTA tubes. Collaborator samples were shipped for TCRbeta analysis as frozen whole blood, isolated PBMCs, or DNA extracted from either sample type. What the research found in general, with its limitations: Clinical and demographic metadata were provided uncurated, with the amount varying by source and participant.

Sample: peripheral blood. This chain is built from TRBV16 and TRBJ2-3, with TRBD2 tentatively as D gene (5 bases match). This clonotype was sampled from a human donor in a cohort sampled during active COVID-19. CDR3 sequence: CASSLGSLRITDTQYF. The sequence in DNA is TGTGCCAGCAGCCTGGGGAGCCTCCGAATTACAGATACGCAGTATTTT.